Following are 8 T cell receptor beta chains from one sample sequenced in a study of CD4+ T cells in melanoma. Only in-frame clones appear in the TCRdb table, and some are missing; sequencing was by immunoSEQ multiplex PCR. The sample shows nearly 50,000 clones, nearly 90% of them seen only once. Input material: peripheral blood. These TCRs come from a human donor with melanoma.

This clone appeared a few times. The V and J genes are TRBV2 and TRBJ1-6; TRBD1 aligns across 8 bases. With V trimmed by 3 bases and J by 7 bases, 2 bases remained unmatched. The CDR3 spans 14 residues. Germline CDR1 SNHLY, CDR2 FYNNEI. CDR3 DNA: TGTGCCAGCAGTGACACAGGGGGGAATTCACCCCTCCACTTT. It translates to CASSDTGGNSPLHF.

In this sample, this clone turned up once. The V gene is TRBV29-1, the J gene TRBJ2-3, with 9 positions matching TRBD2. Trimming removed 5 bases from V and 4 bases from J; junction bases left unmatched: 10. CDR3 length equals 15 residues. Germline CDR1 SQVTM, CDR2 ANQGSEA. The CDR3 DNA sequence: TGCAGCGTTAGTCGTGGCGGGGGGGCTTCAGATACGCAGTATTTT. Translated, it gives CSVSRGGGASDTQYF.

This clone is a singleton in its sample. The chain uses TRBV28 and TRBJ1-2; D remains ambiguous. The CDR3 length is 14 residues. CDR1 is MDHEN, CDR2 SYDVKM, per germline. Between the trimmed V and J ends, which lost 3 bases and 3 bases, there was a span of 11 bases. CDR3: CASSFPGRDYGYTF. Written as DNA, the CDR3 is TGTGCCAGCAGTTTTCCGGGTCGAGACTATGGCTACACCTTC.

V gene TRBV6-4 combines with J gene TRBJ1-5; TRBD1 agrees at 7 bases. This CDR3 spans 13 amino acids. V dropped 10 bases and J dropped 5; count of bases not matched to a gene: 8. Germline V gene lookup returns CDR1 MRHNA and CDR2 SNTAGT. This CDR3 reads CATVEGGDQPQHF. CDR3 nucleotides: TGTGCCACCGTTGAAGGGGGCGATCAGCCCCAGCATTTT.

This clone appeared a single time. V and J are TRBV11-2 and TRBJ2-3; D gene uncertain. V was trimmed by 1 base and J by 0 bases, leaving 11 bases between them. The CDR3 length is 16 residues. The V gene's germline CDR1 is SGHAT and CDR2 FQNNGV. This CDR3 is CASSLGAATSTDTQYF. In nucleotides, the CDR3 is TGTGCCAGCAGCTTAGGGGCAGCGACTAGCACAGATACGCAGTATTTT.

The rearrangement joins TRBV11-2 to TRBJ2-1, with 11 bases aligning to TRBD2. The length of the CDR3 is 16 residues. J was trimmed by 5 bases and V by 5 bases; bases with no gene match: 8. Germline V gene sequence: CDR1 SGHAT, CDR2 FQNNGV. The CDR3 nucleotides read TGTGCCAGCAGCCTTCTAGCGGGGGGATCTCACAATGAGCAGTTCTTC. This encodes CASSLLAGGSHNEQFF.

This sequence joins TRBV6-5 and TRBJ1-5; no definite D call. Trimming pared 6 bases from V and 4 bases from J, leaving 10 bases between. Per germline, CDR1 MNHEY and CDR2 SVGAGI. This CDR3 comprises 13 residues. The CDR3 region has the DNA TGTGCCAGCAGCGCCGCCCTTAATCAGCCCCAGCATTTT. Translated: CASSAALNQPQHF.

The chain carries TRBV2 and TRBJ2-5; D ambiguous. Trimming removed 9 bases at V and 2 bases at J, with 7 bases between. CDR1 and CDR2 from the germline V gene are SNHLY and FYNNEI. The CDR3 contains 11 residues. Here the CDR3 DNA reads TGTGCCAGTGAAGTTCAAGAGACCCAGTACTTC. It yields the protein CASEVQETQYF. The complete variable domain, with remaining parts taken from reference TRBV2 and TRBJ2-5, reads EPEVTQTPSHQVTQMGQEVILRCVPISNHLYFYWYRQILGQKVEFLVSFYNNEISEKSEIFDDQFSVERPDGSNFTLKIRSTKLEDSAMYFCASEVQETQYFGPGTRLLVL.